This T cell receptor beta chain derives from a study of cytotoxic CD8 clonotypes in ibrutinib-treated CLL. Clones were read by immunoSEQ multiplex PCR, and TCRdb kept only the in-frame ones, dropping some. The sample yields a few hundred thousand clones, roughly 70% seen once. Germline CDR1 reads SGHRS; CDR2 reads YFSETQ. The CDR3 spans 14 residues. The V segment lost 5 bases and the J segment 6 bases; nucleotides outside the gene matches: 3. This receptor was taken from a human donor with chronic lymphocytic leukemia. Sequenced here: PBMCs, sampled after 36 months of ibrutinib treatment. V usage is TRBV5-1 and J usage is TRBJ2-2, with TRBD2 identical over 11 bases. The CDR3 loop reads CASRLAGVAGELFF. CDR3 bases: TGCGCCAGCAGACTAGCGGGGGTTGCCGGGGAGCTGTTTTTT.